These T cell receptor beta chains were read from a single sample in a study of blood T cell repertoires in COVID-19. Assay used: immunoSEQ multiplex PCR; TCRdb lists only in-frame clones, some missing. The profile covers 300,000 to 350,000 clones, with 80% to 90% appearing a single time and about 6% taken by the ten largest. The sequencing sample was made of peripheral blood. The receptors come from a woman aged 45-65 years with COVID-19, enrolled during active disease. Each CDR3 is given with its conserved first and last residue. A D gene is named only where the DNA matches it firmly.

V	D	J	CDR3
TRBV21-1	NA	TRBJ2-7	CASSNLVGGGEQYF
TRBV18	NA	TRBJ1-3	CASSPLDTGDTIYF
TRBV15	TRBD1	TRBJ1-5	CATSRLDRRDQPQHF
TRBV4-1	NA	TRBJ2-5	CASSPWAGTQYF
TRBV7-2	TRBD1	TRBJ2-1	CASSPGGTGFYEQFF
TRBV11-2	TRBD1	TRBJ1-1	CASSSSGQQNTEAFF
TRBV18	NA	TRBJ1-1	CASSPKDSMNTEAFF
TRBV11-2	TRBD1	TRBJ2-2	CASSLTGGGWTGELFF
TRBV27	TRBD1	TRBJ2-5	CASSLLTTGGGKTQYF
TRBV24-1	NA	TRBJ2-5	CATSDPLETQYF
TRBV19	NA	TRBJ1-1	CASSPQGLNTEAFF
TRBV7-9	TRBD1	TRBJ1-1	CASSLGAGGGVNTEAFF
TRBV27	NA	TRBJ2-3	CASSSYRDESTDTQYF
TRBV5-5	NA	TRBJ2-7	CASSKEVGGIYEQYF
TRBV7-2	TRBD1	TRBJ1-1	CASSPDRGMNTEAFF
TRBV10-3	NA	TRBJ1-1	CAISQGTEAFF
TRBV6-5	NA	TRBJ2-1	CASRRPSGAEQFF
TRBV11-2	TRBD2	TRBJ2-3	CASSFGLAGGRSDTQYF
TRBV7-8	NA	TRBJ1-1	CASSLGGWTMNTEAFF
TRBV29-1	TRBD2	TRBJ2-1	CSSTRASGISTYNEQFF
TRBV24-1	TRBD2	TRBJ2-3	CATSDSLAGGPDTQYF
TRBV18	TRBD2	TRBJ2-2	CASSPRGVSGSNQNTGELFF
TRBV18	NA	TRBJ1-1	CASSSQGSNAEAFF
TRBV30	NA	TRBJ2-6	CAANTPSGANVLTF